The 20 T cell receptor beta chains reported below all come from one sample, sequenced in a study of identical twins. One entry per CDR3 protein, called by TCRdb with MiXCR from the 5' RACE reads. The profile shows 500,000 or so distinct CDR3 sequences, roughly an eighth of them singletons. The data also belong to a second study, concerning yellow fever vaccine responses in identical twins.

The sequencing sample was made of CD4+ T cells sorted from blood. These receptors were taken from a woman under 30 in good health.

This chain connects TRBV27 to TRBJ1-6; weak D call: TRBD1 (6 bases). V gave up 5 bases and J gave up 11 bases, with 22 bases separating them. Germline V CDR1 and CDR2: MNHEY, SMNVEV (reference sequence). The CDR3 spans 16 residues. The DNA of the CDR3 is TGTGCCAGCAGTGGTATGACAGGCTGGGCTGATCCACCCCTCCACTTT. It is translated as CASSGMTGWADPPLHF.

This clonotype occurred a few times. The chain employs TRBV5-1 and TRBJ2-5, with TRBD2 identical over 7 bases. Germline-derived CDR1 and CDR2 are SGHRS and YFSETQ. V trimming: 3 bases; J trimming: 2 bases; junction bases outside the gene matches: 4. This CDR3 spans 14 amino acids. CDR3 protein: CASSSTSKQETQYF. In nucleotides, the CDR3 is TGCGCCAGCAGCTCGACTAGCAAGCAAGAGACCCAGTACTTC.

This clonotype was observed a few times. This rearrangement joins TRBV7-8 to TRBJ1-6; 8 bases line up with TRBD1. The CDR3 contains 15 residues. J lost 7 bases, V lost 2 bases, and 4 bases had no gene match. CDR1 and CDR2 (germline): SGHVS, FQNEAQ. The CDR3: CASSLRQGLNSPLHF. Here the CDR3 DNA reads TGTGCCAGCAGCTTACGACAGGGGTTAAATTCACCCCTCCACTTT.

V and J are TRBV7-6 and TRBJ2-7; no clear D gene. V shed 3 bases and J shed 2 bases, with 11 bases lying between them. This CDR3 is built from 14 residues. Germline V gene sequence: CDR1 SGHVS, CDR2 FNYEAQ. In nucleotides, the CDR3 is TGTGCCAGCAGCTTGGACCCATCTACCTACGAGCAGTACTTC. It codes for CASSLDPSTYEQYF. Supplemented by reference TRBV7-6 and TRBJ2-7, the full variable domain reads GAGVSQSPRYKVTKRGQDVALRCDPISGHVSLYWYRQALGQGPEFLTYFNYEAQQDKSGLPNDRFSAERPEGSISTLTIQRTEQRDSAMYRCASSLDPSTYEQYFGPGTRLTVT.

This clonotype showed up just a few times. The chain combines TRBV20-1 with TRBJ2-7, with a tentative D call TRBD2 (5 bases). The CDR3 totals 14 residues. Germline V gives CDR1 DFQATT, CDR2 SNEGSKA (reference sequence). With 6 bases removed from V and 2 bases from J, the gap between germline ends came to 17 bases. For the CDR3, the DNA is TGCAGTGCCTCCGTTGTCCCGGGAACCTACGAGCAGTACTTC. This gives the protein CSASVVPGTYEQYF.

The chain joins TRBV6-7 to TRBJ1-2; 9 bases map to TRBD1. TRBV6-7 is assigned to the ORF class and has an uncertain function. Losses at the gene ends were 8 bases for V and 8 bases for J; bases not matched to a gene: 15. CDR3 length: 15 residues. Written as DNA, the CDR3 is TGTGCCAGCGGTTTCACAGGGGGCAGCTACGGGGGCTACACCTTC. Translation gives CASGFTGGSYGGYTF.

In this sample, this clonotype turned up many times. The CDR3 bases are TGCAGTGCTAGGCAGAGTGGTGAAAAACTGTTTTTT. Amino acids: CSARQSGEKLFF. The V call is TRBV20-1, the J call TRBJ1-4; D unresolved. The length of the CDR3 is 12 residues. Trimming pared 3 bases from V and 7 bases from J, leaving 9 bases between. Looked up from germline, CDR1 is DFQATT and CDR2 is SNEGSKA (reference sequence).

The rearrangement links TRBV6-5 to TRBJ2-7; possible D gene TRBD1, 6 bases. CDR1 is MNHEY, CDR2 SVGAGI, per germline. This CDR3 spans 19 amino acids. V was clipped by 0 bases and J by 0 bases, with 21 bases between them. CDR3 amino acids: CASSYSRRQATYTSYEQYF. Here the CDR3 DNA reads TGTGCCAGCAGTTACTCGAGGAGACAGGCCACCTACACCTCCTACGAGCAGTACTTC.

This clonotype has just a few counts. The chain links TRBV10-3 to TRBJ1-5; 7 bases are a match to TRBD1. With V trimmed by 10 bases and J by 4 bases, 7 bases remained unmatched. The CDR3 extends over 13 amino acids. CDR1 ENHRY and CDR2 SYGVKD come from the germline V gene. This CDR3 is CASQSQGNQPQHF. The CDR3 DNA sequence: TGTGCCAGCCAATCACAGGGGAATCAGCCCCAGCATTTT.

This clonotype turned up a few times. The CDR3 here is CASSFRDSASAWELFF. The DNA for the CDR3 is TGTGCCAGCAGCTTTCGGGACTCGGCGTCGGCGTGGGAGCTGTTTTTT. The rearrangement links TRBV7-2 to TRBJ2-2; D is perhaps TRBD2 (6 bases). This CDR3 contains 16 residues. Germline loops: CDR1 SGHTA, CDR2 FQGNSA. V lost 3 bases and J 9 bases, leaving 20 bases between the germline ends.

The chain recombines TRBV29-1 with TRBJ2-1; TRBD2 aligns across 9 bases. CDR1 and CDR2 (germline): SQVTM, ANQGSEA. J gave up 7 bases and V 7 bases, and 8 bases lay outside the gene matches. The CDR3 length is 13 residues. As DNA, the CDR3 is TGCAGCGCACCGGGACTAGCTCAGAATGAGCAGTTCTTC. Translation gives CSAPGLAQNEQFF.

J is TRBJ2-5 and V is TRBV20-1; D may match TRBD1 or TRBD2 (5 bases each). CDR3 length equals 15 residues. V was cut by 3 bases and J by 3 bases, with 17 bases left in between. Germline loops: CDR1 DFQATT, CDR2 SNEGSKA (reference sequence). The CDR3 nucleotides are TGCAGTGCTAGTGAGGGTCTTGCAGGGAAAGAGACCCAGTACTTC. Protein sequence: CSASEGLAGKETQYF.

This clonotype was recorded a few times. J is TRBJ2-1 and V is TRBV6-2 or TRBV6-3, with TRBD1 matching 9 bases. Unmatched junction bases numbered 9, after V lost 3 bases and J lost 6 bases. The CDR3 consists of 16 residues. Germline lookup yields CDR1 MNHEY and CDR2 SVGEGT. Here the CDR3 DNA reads TGTGCCAGCAGTTATTTAAGACAGGGGGTAGGCAATGAGCAGTTCTTC. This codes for CASSYLRQGVGNEQFF.

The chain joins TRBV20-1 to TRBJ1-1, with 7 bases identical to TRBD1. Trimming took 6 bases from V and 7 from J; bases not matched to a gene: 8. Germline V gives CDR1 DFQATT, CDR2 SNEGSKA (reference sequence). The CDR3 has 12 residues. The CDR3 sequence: CSAITGEGEAFF. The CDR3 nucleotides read TGCAGTGCCATAACAGGGGAAGGTGAAGCTTTCTTT.

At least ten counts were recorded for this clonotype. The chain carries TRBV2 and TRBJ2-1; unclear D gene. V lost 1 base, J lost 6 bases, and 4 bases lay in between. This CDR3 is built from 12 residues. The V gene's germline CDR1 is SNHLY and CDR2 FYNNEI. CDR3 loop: CASSEGGNEQFF. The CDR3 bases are TGTGCCAGCAGTGAAGGGGGCAATGAGCAGTTCTTC.

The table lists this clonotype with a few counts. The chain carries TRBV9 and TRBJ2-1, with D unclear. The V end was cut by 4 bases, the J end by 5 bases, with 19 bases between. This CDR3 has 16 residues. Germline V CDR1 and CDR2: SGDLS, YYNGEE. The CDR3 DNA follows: TGTGCCAGCAGCCCGGGTGGTAGTGGTAAGCACAATGAGCAGTTCTTC. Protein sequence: CASSPGGSGKHNEQFF.

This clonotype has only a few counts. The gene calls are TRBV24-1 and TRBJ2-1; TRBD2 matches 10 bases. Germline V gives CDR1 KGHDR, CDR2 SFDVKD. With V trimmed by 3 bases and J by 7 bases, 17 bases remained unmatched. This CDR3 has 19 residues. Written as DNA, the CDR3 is TGTGCCACCAGTGATCGGACAGGGAACTTTAGCGGGAGGCGAAATGAGCAGTTCTTC. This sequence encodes CATSDRTGNFSGRRNEQFF.

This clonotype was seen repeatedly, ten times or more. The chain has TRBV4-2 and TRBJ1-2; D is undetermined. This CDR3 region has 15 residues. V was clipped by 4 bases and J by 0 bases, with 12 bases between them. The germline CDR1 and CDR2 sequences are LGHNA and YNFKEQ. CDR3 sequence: CASSPTGGPNYGYTF. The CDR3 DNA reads TGTGCCAGCAGCCCTACGGGAGGCCCTAACTATGGCTACACCTTC.

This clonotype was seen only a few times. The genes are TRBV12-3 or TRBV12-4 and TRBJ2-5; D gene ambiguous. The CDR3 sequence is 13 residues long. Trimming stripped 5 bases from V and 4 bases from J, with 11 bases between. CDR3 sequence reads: CASSPAAPETQYF. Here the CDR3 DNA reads TGTGCCAGCAGTCCCGCCGCACCAGAGACCCAGTACTTC.

CDR3 nucleotides: TGCGCCAGCAGCCACCCCGCGGGCTACGAGCAGTACTTC. This sequence encodes CASSHPAGYEQYF. The chain couples TRBV4-1 to TRBJ2-7; maybe TRBD2 (5 bases). Germline loops: CDR1 MGHRA, CDR2 YSYEKL. V was cut by 3 bases and J by 3 bases, with 9 bases left in between. The CDR3 has 13 residues.